This T cell receptor (beta chain) was observed in a study of blood T cell repertoires in COVID-19. Libraries were prepared by immunoSEQ multiplex PCR; TCRdb keeps only in-frame clonotypes and omits some of them. The table lists about 370,000 clones, 75% to 90% of them singletons. Germline CDR1 reads MNHNS; CDR2 reads SASEGT. This CDR3 has 13 residues. Concerning this clone: One junction end disagrees with the germline gene, perhaps due to a read error.

The sequencing input was PBMCs or T cells enriched from blood (not recorded which). This chain joins TRBV6-1 and TRBJ2-3; D not resolved. The sequence derives from a man younger than 35 who had recovered from COVID-19. The CDR3 nucleotides read TGTGCCAGCACTGAATCCCAGGTCGGTACGCAGTATTTT. This encodes CASTESQVGTQYF.